This record covers a single T cell receptor beta chain. Treatment reported: 15 to 20 received Ad26.COV2.S at low or high dose, single or two shots; roughly five received placebo; per-sample allocation not given. Collection of the samples took place on day 63 after the first injection of vaccine or placebo. Generated by immunoSEQ multiplex PCR, the TCRdb table keeps only in-frame clones and is missing some. The sample includes roughly 300,000 clones, about 88% seen only once; the top ten take 6.4%. The source of the sample is a study of Ad26.COV2.S vaccination and SARS-CoV-2 variants. Germline CDR1 LNHNV, CDR2 YYDKDF (reference sequence). Trimming shortened V by 4 bases and J by 2 bases, and 8 bases separated the two germline ends. The CDR3 spans 13 residues.

The specimen was peripheral blood, collected in a trial of Ad26.COV2.S vaccine versus placebo. The chain has TRBV15 and TRBJ1-1; D not certain. The receptor comes from a person aged 18-65 years who received the Ad26.COV2.S COVID-19 vaccine or a placebo. This chain's CDR3 is CATSIGQNTEAFF. In DNA form, the CDR3 reads TGTGCCACCAGCATTGGGCAAAACACTGAAGCTTTCTTT.